This T cell receptor (beta chain) appears in the sequencing data of a study of shared clonotypes between healthy human individuals. General study findings and limits: Large sequencing depth failed to make sorted-subset sequencing complete, rarefaction showed.

Those who donated, Caucasian adults without exception, all lived in Nashville, Tennessee. Both subsets, CD45RA+ naive and CD45RA-negative memory, were split from the CD4+ cells. The germline CDR1 and CDR2 sequences are MNHNY and SVGAGI (reference sequence). CDR3 length: 16 amino acids. The V end was cut by 0 bases, the J end by 1 base, with 10 bases between. In regard to this clone: Its antigen is still unknown.

As handled by the study authors: Filtering differed since immunoSEQ provided only junctions, with no quality scores. Produced via immunoSEQ multiplex PCR; TCRdb's table is partial and in-frame only. That table supplies the V and J calls and clone size; D and trimming were determined from the DNA. The table lists about 2.4 million clones, roughly nine tenths of them singletons. The source of this sequence is a man younger than 35 in good health. The sample consisted of naive CD4+ T cells sorted from blood. Subset here: CD45RA+ positively selected. The chain joins TRBV6-6 to TRBJ1-3, with no clear D. The CDR3: CASSYSSLGSGNTIYF. CDR3 bases: TGTGCCAGCAGTTACTCCAGCCTAGGATCTGGAAACACCATATATTTT.